This entry features one TCR beta chain sequence. The CDR3 spans 15 residues. V was clipped by 0 bases and J by 0 bases, with 5 bases between them. CDR1 and CDR2 from the germline V gene are SGHAT and FQNNGV. Sequenced by immunoSEQ multiplex PCR; TCRdb stores in-frame clones only, minus some. This repertoire shows about 84,000 clones, approximately 85% found once; its top ten account for roughly 10%. This sample was taken from a study of T cell responses to AZD1222 COVID-19 vaccine. The V call is TRBV11-2, the J call TRBJ2-2; D is unclear. The sequence was collected from an adult who received the AZD1222 COVID-19 vaccine. The sequenced sample was peripheral blood, obtained 28 days after the second AZD1222 dose. For the CDR3, the DNA is TGTGCCAGCAGCTTAGAGAGGACGAACACCGGGGAGCTGTTTTTT. Translating it yields CASSLERTNTGELFF.